In its sample, the clone carrying this TCR beta chain was seen a few times. The CDR3 loop spans 15 amino acids. The germline V and J ends were trimmed by 9 bases and 0 bases, with 18 bases remaining between them. CDR1 is WSHSY, CDR2 SAAADI, per germline. The record originates from a study of molecular identifiers for immune sequencing clone quantification. TCRdb fed the PCR reads into MiXCR, producing one record per CDR3 protein. The sample includes nearly 650,000 distinct CDR3 sequences, 25% of them seen just once. The sample taken for sequencing was naive CD8+ T cells from blood, with Jurkat cell RNA spiked in. Regarding subset: FACS-sorted CD8+CD4-CCR7+CD45RA+ naive T cells. The origin of this receptor is a human donor in good health. Some libraries in this study had Jurkat cell RNA spiked in. This sequence joins TRBV10-2 and TRBJ2-7, with D perhaps matching TRBD1 or TRBD2 (5 bases each). CDR3 in amino acids: CASTGTTISSYEQYF. The CDR3 DNA follows: TGCGCCAGTACCGGGACGACAATCAGCTCCTACGAGCAGTACTTC.